This TCR beta chain was sequenced during a study of Graves' ophthalmopathy and Graves' hyperthyroidism. In the study overall: Hyperthyroidism showing no ophthalmopathy within 18 months of follow-up was stable. General study findings and limits: A 13-signature model separated ophthalmopathy from stable hyperthyroidism, reaching roughly 85% sensitivity and about 81% specificity cross-validated. Most thyroid clonotypes expanded beyond 0.001 frequency were also found in blood.

Beta-chain TCR CDR3 regions were amplified from RNA transcripts. First-round RT-PCR with HTBI primers preceded a second-round multiplex PCR. TCRdb used MiXCR to reprocess the multiplex PCR reads, holding one entry per CDR3 protein. Among 900,000 to 1,200,000 distinct CDR3 sequences, roughly 35% were seen once, and the ten largest hold around 10%. Other autoimmune diseases, uncontrolled infections, pregnancy and lactation each led to patient exclusion. This CDR3 comprises 17 residues. V lost 6 bases to trimming and J lost 5 bases, with 26 bases between them. This clonotype was seen only a few times. The antigen remains undetermined.

The chain uses TRBV12-3 or TRBV12-4 and TRBJ2-7, with D perhaps TRBD1 or TRBD2 (5 bases each). The sequencing sample was made of peripheral blood or thyroid tissue (not recorded which). The receptor was derived from an adult man with Graves' hyperthyroidism. The chain's CDR3 is CASSRPLWGPRVHEQYF. The CDR3 DNA is TGTGCCAGCAGCCGCCCACTCTGGGGACCCAGGGTCCACGAGCAGTACTTC.